This T cell receptor beta chain was sequenced in a study of blood T cell repertoires in COVID-19. The wider study: Nucleic acid was either cDNA or gDNA, and it came from T cells, B-cell-depleted T cells, or PBMCs.

V lost 2 bases and J lost 2; bases outside the gene matches: 2. The CDR3 contains 14 residues. Germline V gives CDR1 MNHEY, CDR2 SVGAGI. The protocol was immunoSEQ multiplex PCR, while the TCRdb copy is restricted to in-frame clones and leaves out a portion. The repertoire has about 150,000 clones, about 86% of them found once; the top ten carry around 7%. The clonotype originates from a man aged 50 to 60 with active or convalescent COVID-19. Sequenced: peripheral blood. J is TRBJ2-7 and V is TRBV6-5, with 8 positions matching TRBD1. CDR3 amino acids: CASSYRTGPYEQYF. The CDR3 DNA reads TGTGCCAGCAGTTACCGGACAGGGCCCTACGAGCAGTACTTC.